The rows below give T cell receptor beta chains drawn from one sample of a study of blood T cells in healthy people across ages. MiXCR, run by TCRdb on the 5' RACE reads, gives a single entry per CDR3 protein. The sample lists about 840,000 distinct CDR3 sequences, roughly 28% seen once, with roughly 10% in the top ten. This same sample was also part of a study on T cells of mothers and their children.

Sequenced input: blood. The receptors derive from a woman aged 35 to 49 in good health. The CDR3 runs from the conserved cysteine through the conserved F or W. Fields, in order: CDR3 protein, CDR3 DNA, clone size, J gene, D gene, V gene. D genes are given only for firm matches. Size values are once, few and many counts, or a class for expanded clones, and some rows have none.

CDR3 protein: CASSTQFSGANVLTF; CDR3 DNA: TGTGCCAGCAGCACACAGTTTTCTGGGGCCAACGTCCTGACTTTC; clone size: NA; J gene: TRBJ2-6; D gene: NA; V gene: TRBV28
CDR3 protein: CASREGYGYTF; CDR3 DNA: TGTGCCAGCAGGGAGGGATACGGCTACACCTTC; clone size: NA; J gene: TRBJ1-2; D gene: NA; V gene: TRBV6-5
CDR3 protein: CASSLLQGLTYEQYF; CDR3 DNA: TGCGCCAGCAGCTTGCTACAGGGGTTAACCTACGAGCAGTACTTC; clone size: NA; J gene: TRBJ2-7; D gene: TRBD1; V gene: TRBV5-1
CDR3 protein: CASSTGTDTQYF; CDR3 DNA: TGCGCCAGCAGCACCGGCACAGATACGCAGTATTTT; clone size: many; J gene: TRBJ2-3; D gene: NA; V gene: TRBV5-1
CDR3 protein: CATRRGVEGYEQYF; CDR3 DNA: TGTGCCACAAGAAGGGGGGTAGAGGGCTACGAGCAGTACTTC; clone size: NA; J gene: TRBJ2-7; D gene: NA; V gene: TRBV27
CDR3 protein: CASSQSSGTDSETQYF; CDR3 DNA: TGTGCCAGCAGCCAGTCCTCCGGGACAGACAGTGAGACCCAGTACTTC; clone size: NA; J gene: TRBJ2-5; D gene: TRBD1; V gene: TRBV9
CDR3 protein: CATRGTVGAETQYF; CDR3 DNA: TGTGCCACCCGGGGGACCGTTGGAGCGGAGACCCAGTACTTC; clone size: many; J gene: TRBJ2-5; D gene: NA; V gene: TRBV15
CDR3 protein: CASSLFRVAGELFF; CDR3 DNA: TGTGCCAGTAGTTTGTTCCGAGTGGCCGGGGAGCTGTTTTTT; clone size: few; J gene: TRBJ2-2; D gene: NA; V gene: TRBV12-3/TRBV12-4
CDR3 protein: CASSFSRGLQAFF; CDR3 DNA: TGTGCCAGCAGCTTTTCTCGGGGTCTTCAAGCTTTCTTT; clone size: NA; J gene: TRBJ1-1; D gene: NA; V gene: TRBV5-6
CDR3 protein: CATNGQFYEQYF; CDR3 DNA: TGTGCCACCAACGGACAGTTTTACGAGCAGTACTTC; clone size: few; J gene: TRBJ2-7; D gene: NA; V gene: TRBV28
CDR3 protein: CASSSGTDNTDTQYF; CDR3 DNA: TGCGCCAGCAGCTCAGGGACAGATAACACAGATACGCAGTATTTT; clone size: NA; J gene: TRBJ2-3; D gene: TRBD1; V gene: TRBV5-1
CDR3 protein: CASSQDIPVGGNTIYF; CDR3 DNA: TGTGCCAGCAGCCAAGATATACCGGTGGGTGGAAACACCATATATTTT; clone size: NA; J gene: TRBJ1-3; D gene: NA; V gene: TRBV4-2
CDR3 protein: CASSRGAGVGYTF; CDR3 DNA: TGTGCCAGCAGCCGAGGGGCAGGGGTTGGCTACACCTTC; clone size: NA; J gene: TRBJ1-2; D gene: NA; V gene: TRBV28
CDR3 protein: CASSFKGLEAFF; CDR3 DNA: TGTGCCAGCAGTTTTAAAGGGCTTGAAGCTTTCTTT; clone size: NA; J gene: TRBJ1-1; D gene: NA; V gene: TRBV6-6
CDR3 protein: CASSQGNTWEPQHF; CDR3 DNA: TGCGCCAGCAGCCAAGGGAATACGTGGGAGCCCCAGCATTTT; clone size: NA; J gene: TRBJ1-5; D gene: NA; V gene: TRBV4-1
CDR3 protein: CASSFDGHQSYEQYF; CDR3 DNA: TGTGCCAGCAGCTTTGACGGACACCAGTCCTACGAGCAGTACTTC; clone size: once; J gene: TRBJ2-7; D gene: NA; V gene: TRBV4-2
CDR3 protein: CSVEGVRNQPQHF; CDR3 DNA: TGCAGCGTTGAAGGAGTCAGGAATCAGCCCCAGCATTTT; clone size: NA; J gene: TRBJ1-5; D gene: NA; V gene: TRBV29-1
CDR3 protein: CASSSTPSNQPQHF; CDR3 DNA: TGTGCCAGCAGTTCTACACCTAGCAATCAGCCCCAGCATTTT; clone size: few; J gene: TRBJ1-5; D gene: NA; V gene: TRBV28
CDR3 protein: CASSLPGPNEQYF; CDR3 DNA: TGTGCCAGCAGTTTACCAGGTCCCAACGAGCAGTACTTC; clone size: many; J gene: TRBJ2-7; D gene: NA; V gene: TRBV28
CDR3 protein: CASSRRNPGQGNTEAFF; CDR3 DNA: TGTGCCAGCAGCCGCAGAAATCCGGGACAGGGGAACACTGAAGCTTTCTTT; clone size: many; J gene: TRBJ1-1; D gene: TRBD1; V gene: TRBV7-9
CDR3 protein: CASSTVGGSYNEQFF; CDR3 DNA: TGTGCCAGCAGTACGGTAGGGGGGTCCTACAATGAGCAGTTCTTC; clone size: few; J gene: TRBJ2-1; D gene: NA; V gene: TRBV6-5
CDR3 protein: CASSTNSAGYNSPLHF; CDR3 DNA: TGTGCCAGCAGCACCAACTCGGCAGGTTATAATTCACCCCTCCACTTT; clone size: NA; J gene: TRBJ1-6; D gene: NA; V gene: TRBV7-9
CDR3 protein: CASRRLAGGSYEQYF; CDR3 DNA: TGTGCCAGCAGGAGACTAGCGGGGGGCTCCTACGAGCAGTACTTC; clone size: many; J gene: TRBJ2-7; D gene: TRBD2; V gene: TRBV13
CDR3 protein: CASSLSKGEQYF; CDR3 DNA: TGTGCCAGCAGTTTAAGTAAGGGCGAGCAGTACTTC; clone size: NA; J gene: TRBJ2-7; D gene: NA; V gene: TRBV12-3/TRBV12-4
CDR3 protein: CATSEGGQVYEQYF; CDR3 DNA: TGTGCCACCAGTGAGGGGGGACAGGTCTACGAGCAGTACTTC; clone size: few; J gene: TRBJ2-7; D gene: TRBD1; V gene: TRBV24-1
CDR3 protein: CASSLIGREVYEQYF; CDR3 DNA: TGTGCCAGCAGCTTAATTGGCAGGGAAGTCTACGAGCAGTACTTC; clone size: many; J gene: TRBJ2-7; D gene: NA; V gene: TRBV7-9
CDR3 protein: CASSSPTRDSSNTEAFF; CDR3 DNA: TGTGCCAGCAGCTCTCCCACTCGAGACAGTTCGAACACTGAAGCTTTCTTT; clone size: NA; J gene: TRBJ1-1; D gene: NA; V gene: TRBV5-4
CDR3 protein: CASSALTSGGQGDEQFF; CDR3 DNA: TGTGCCAGCAGCGCCTTGACTAGCGGGGGCCAGGGCGATGAGCAGTTCTTC; clone size: few; J gene: TRBJ2-1; D gene: TRBD2; V gene: TRBV9
CDR3 protein: CASSPQSYEQYF; CDR3 DNA: TGTGCCAGCAGCCCCCAGAGCTACGAGCAGTACTTC; clone size: many; J gene: TRBJ2-7; D gene: NA; V gene: TRBV18
CDR3 protein: CANSASGTGYEQYF; CDR3 DNA: TGTGCCAACAGCGCGAGTGGGACAGGGTACGAGCAGTACTTC; clone size: NA; J gene: TRBJ2-7; D gene: TRBD1; V gene: TRBV7-2
CDR3 protein: CSASQRGGFYNEQYF; CDR3 DNA: TGCAGTGCTAGTCAGCGCGGGGGGTTCTACAATGAGCAGTACTTC; clone size: few; J gene: TRBJ2-4; D gene: TRBD2; V gene: TRBV20-1